This T cell receptor (beta chain) appears in the sequencing data of a study of blood T cell repertoires in COVID-19. Study background: COVID-19 samples from acute and convalescent phases originated in the United States, Italy and Spain. From T cells, B-cell-depleted T cells, or PBMCs came the material, which was cDNA or gDNA.

Original handling: Amplification of reference gene primers provided the estimated nucleated cell counts. Libraries were prepared by immunoSEQ multiplex PCR; TCRdb keeps only in-frame clonotypes and omits some of them. D and trimming were read from the DNA, whereas the V and J calls and clone size are those reported in that table. The sample gives more than 150,000 clones, about 90% of which show up once; around 2.6% is in the top ten. This clonotype was obtained from a middle-aged man with active or convalescent COVID-19. The source material was peripheral blood.

For the CDR3, the DNA is TGTGCCAGCAACCGCGCCGGGAACAGGGGAAGGAGGAATCAGCCCCAGCATTTT. Protein sequence: CASNRAGNRGRRNQPQHF. V usage is TRBV5-8 and J usage is TRBJ1-5; 7 bases are shared with TRBD1. With 6 bases clipped from V and 4 bases from J, the junction kept 19 bases outside the gene matches. The germline V gene has CDR1 SGHTS and CDR2 YDEGEE. The length of the CDR3 is 18 residues.